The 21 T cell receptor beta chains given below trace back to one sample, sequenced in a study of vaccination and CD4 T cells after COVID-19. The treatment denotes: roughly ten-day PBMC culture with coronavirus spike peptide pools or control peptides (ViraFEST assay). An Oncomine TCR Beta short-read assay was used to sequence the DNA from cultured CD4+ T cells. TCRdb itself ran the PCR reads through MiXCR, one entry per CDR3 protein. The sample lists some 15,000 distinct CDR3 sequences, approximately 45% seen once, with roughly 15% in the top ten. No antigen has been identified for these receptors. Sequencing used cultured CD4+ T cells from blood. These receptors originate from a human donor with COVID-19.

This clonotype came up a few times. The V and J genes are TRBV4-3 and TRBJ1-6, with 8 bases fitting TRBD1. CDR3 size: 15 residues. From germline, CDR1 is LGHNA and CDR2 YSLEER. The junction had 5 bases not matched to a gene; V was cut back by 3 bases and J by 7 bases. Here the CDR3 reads CASSQRTGRNSPLHF. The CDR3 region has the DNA TGCGCCAGCAGCCAGCGGACAGGGAGAAATTCACCCCTCCACTTT.

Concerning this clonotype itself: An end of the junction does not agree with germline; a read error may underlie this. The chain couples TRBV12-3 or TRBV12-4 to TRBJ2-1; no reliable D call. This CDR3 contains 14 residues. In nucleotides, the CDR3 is TGTGCCAGCAGGCGGACCGAGTCCTCCAATGAGCAGTTCTTC. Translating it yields CASRRTESSNEQFF.

The CDR3 DNA sequence: TGCAGTGCACGAGGGGGGGCTGGGAATCAGCCCCAGCATTTT. Protein: CSARGGAGNQPQHF. The rearrangement uses TRBV20-1 and TRBJ1-5; D is perhaps TRBD1 (6 bases). Trimming took off 6 bases at V and 4 bases at J, with 16 bases between the two ends. The CDR3 has 14 amino acids. Looked up from germline, CDR1 is DFQATT and CDR2 is SNEGSKA (reference sequence).

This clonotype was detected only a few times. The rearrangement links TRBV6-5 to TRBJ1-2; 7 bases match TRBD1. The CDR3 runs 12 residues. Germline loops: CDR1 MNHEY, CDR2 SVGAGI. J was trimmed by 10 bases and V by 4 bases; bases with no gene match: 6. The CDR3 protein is CASSSSRGDYTF. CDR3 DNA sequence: TGTGCCAGCAGTTCCTCCAGGGGGGACTACACCTTC.

The CDR3, as DNA: TGTGCCAGCAGTTATTTGGGACAGCCCCAGCATTTT. Protein: CASSYLGQPQHF. V usage is TRBV6-5 and J usage is TRBJ1-5; D gene ambiguous. Trimming shortened V by 3 bases and J by 7 bases, and 7 bases separated the two germline ends. This CDR3 comprises 12 residues. The germline V gene has CDR1 MNHEY and CDR2 SVGAGI.

This CDR3 is CASRRFGSNTEAFF. The CDR3 DNA reads TGTGCCAGCAGGCGGTTCGGGTCTAATACTGAAGCTTTCTTT. The chain combines TRBV6-1 with TRBJ1-1, with D unresolved. Trimming pared 6 bases from V and 5 bases from J, leaving 16 bases between. CDR3 length: 14 residues. Germline CDR1 is MNHNS and CDR2 is SASEGT.

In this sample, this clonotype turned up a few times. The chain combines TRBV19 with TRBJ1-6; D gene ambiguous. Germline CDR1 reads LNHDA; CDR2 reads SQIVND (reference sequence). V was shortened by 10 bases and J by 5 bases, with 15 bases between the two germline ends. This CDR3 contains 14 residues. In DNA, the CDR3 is TGTGCCACCGGGCGGAGGGTAGATAATTCACCCCTCCACTTT. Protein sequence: CATGRRVDNSPLHF.

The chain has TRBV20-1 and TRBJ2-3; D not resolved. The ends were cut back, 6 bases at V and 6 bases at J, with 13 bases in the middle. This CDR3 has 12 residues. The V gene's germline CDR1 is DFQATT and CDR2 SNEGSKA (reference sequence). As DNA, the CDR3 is TGCAGTGCCCACGGTGCTGCGGATACGCAGTATTTT. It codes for CSAHGAADTQYF.

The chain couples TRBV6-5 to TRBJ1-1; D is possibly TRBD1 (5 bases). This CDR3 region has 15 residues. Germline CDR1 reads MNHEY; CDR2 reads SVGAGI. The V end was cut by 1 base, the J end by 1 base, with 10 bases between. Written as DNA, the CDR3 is TGTGCCAGCAGTTACTTTGGTGGACAGAACACTGAAGCTTTCTTT. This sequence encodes CASSYFGGQNTEAFF.

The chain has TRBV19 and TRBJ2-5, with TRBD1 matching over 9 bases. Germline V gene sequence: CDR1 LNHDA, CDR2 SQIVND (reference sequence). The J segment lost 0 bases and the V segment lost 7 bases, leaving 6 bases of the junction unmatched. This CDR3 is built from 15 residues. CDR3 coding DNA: TGTGCCAGTACCTCGGACAGGGGTGACCAAGAGACCCAGTACTTC. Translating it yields CASTSDRGDQETQYF.

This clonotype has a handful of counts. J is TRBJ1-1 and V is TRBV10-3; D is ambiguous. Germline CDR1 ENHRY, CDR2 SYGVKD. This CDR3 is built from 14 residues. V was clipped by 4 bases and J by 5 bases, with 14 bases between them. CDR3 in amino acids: CAISGASRRTEAFF. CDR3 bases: TGTGCCATCAGTGGGGCCAGCAGACGGACTGAAGCTTTCTTT.

CDR3 sequence reads: CAIRDISYEQYF. DNA for the CDR3: TGTGCCATCAGGGACATTTCCTACGAGCAGTACTTC. This sequence joins TRBV10-3 and TRBJ2-7, with D possibly TRBD1 on 5 matching bases. In germline, CDR1 is ENHRY, CDR2 SYGVKD. Trimming left V 6 bases short and J 1 base short, with 7 bases between. This CDR3 contains 12 residues.

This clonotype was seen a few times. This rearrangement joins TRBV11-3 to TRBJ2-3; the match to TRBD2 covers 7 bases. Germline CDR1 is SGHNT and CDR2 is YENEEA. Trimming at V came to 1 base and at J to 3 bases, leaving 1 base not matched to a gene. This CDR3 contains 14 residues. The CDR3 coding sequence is TGTGCCAGCAGCTTAGGGGGGGGGACAGATACGCAGTATTTT. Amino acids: CASSLGGGTDTQYF.

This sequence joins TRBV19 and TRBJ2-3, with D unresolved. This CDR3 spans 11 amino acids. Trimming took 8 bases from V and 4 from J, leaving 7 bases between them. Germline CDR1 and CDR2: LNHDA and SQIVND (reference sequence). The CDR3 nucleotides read TGTGCCAGTGGGCAAGCAGATACGCAGTATTTT. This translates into CASGQADTQYF. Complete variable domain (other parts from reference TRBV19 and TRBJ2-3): DGGITQSPKYLFRKEGQNVTLSCEQNLNHDAMYWYRQDPGQGLRLIYYSQIVNDFQKGDIAEGYSVSREKKESFPLTVTSAQKNPTAFYLCASGQADTQYFGPGTRLTVL.

This CDR3 is CASSQAPDRDRRETQYF. CDR3 nucleotides: TGCGCCAGCAGCCAAGCCCCCGACAGGGATAGGAGAGAGACCCAGTACTTC. The chain is built from TRBV4-1 and TRBJ2-5; 7 positions match TRBD1. CDR1 MGHRA and CDR2 YSYEKL come from the germline V gene. The CDR3 has 17 residues. V was pared by 1 base and J by 4 bases, with 12 bases of the junction left unmatched.

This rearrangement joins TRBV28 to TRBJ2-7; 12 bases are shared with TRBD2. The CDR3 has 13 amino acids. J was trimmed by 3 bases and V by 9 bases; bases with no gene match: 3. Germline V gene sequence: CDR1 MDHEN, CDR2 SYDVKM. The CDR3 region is CARKLAGGYEQYF. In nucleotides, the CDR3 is TGTGCCAGAAAACTAGCGGGGGGCTACGAGCAGTACTTC.

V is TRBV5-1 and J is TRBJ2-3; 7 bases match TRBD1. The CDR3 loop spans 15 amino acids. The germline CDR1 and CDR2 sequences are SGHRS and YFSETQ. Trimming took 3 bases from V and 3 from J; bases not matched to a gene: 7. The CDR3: CASSYSGQPTDTQYF. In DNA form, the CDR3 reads TGCGCCAGCAGCTATTCGGGACAGCCTACAGATACGCAGTATTTT. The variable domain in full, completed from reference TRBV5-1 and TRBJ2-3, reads KAGVTQTPRYLIKTRGQQVTLSCSPISGHRSVSWYQQTPGQGLQFLFEYFSETQRNKGNFPGRFSGRQFSNSRSEMNVSTLELGDSALYLCASSYSGQPTDTQYFGPGTRLTVL.

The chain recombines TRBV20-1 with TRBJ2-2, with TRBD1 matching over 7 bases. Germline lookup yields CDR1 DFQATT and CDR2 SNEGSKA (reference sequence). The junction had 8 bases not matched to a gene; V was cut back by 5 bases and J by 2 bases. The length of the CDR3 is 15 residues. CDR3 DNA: TGCAGTGCTGAATGGGACAGCCAAAACACCGGGGAGCTGTTTTTT. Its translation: CSAEWDSQNTGELFF.

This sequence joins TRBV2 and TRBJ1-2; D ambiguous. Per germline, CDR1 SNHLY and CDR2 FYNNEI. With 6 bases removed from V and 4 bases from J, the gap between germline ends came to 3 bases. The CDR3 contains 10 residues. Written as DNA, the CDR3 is TGTGCCAGCAGGATCTATGGCTACACCTTC. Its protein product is CASRIYGYTF.

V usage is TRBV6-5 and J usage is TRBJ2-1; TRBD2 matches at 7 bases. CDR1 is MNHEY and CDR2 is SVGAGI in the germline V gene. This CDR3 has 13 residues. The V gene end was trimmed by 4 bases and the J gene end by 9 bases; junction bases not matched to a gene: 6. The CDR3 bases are TGTGCCAGCAGTTCCCAGCGGGGACTTGAGCAGTTCTTC. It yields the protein CASSSQRGLEQFF.

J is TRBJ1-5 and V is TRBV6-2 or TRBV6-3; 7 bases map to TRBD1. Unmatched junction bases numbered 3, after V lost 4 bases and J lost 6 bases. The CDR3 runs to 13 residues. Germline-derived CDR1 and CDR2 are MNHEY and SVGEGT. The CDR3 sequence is CASSSDRVQPQHF. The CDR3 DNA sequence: TGTGCCAGCAGTTCCGACAGGGTTCAGCCCCAGCATTTT.